This paragraph covers one TCR beta chain sequence. Its antigen has not been determined. No per-base quality is available; no much larger clone lies one base away. From the germline V gene (reference sequence), CDR1 is DFQATT and CDR2 is SNEGSKA. V loses 3 bases at its end and J loses 0 bases; junction bases beyond the gene matches: 11. The CDR3 runs 19 residues from the cysteine to the phenylalanine. Kept here is only the CDR3 DNA, which spans 57 bases and is read in frame from base 1. The treatment or condition label here, explained by the study, means: roughly 10-day PBMC culture with coronavirus spike peptide pools or control peptides (ViraFEST assay). CD4+ T cells from unexposed donors were collected before the COVID-19 pandemic (2011-2018). To expand antigen-specific T cells with peptide pools and then pick out the expanded clonotypes through TCR sequencing, the study relied on the ViraFEST assay. Each well held roughly 2.2 million PBMCs cultured in IMDM containing around 5.1% human AB serum and 9 to 10 IU/ml IL-2, with approximately 9.2 ug/ml peptide pools added. On days 3 and 7, half of the culture medium was replaced with fresh IL-2-containing medium. Once the cells had been in culture for less than 11 days, the EasySep CD4+ T cell isolation kit was used to isolate CD4+ T cells by negative selection. As cell numbers permitted, CD4+ T cells from unexposed donors were tested for reactivity to SARS-CoV-2 S and N and to four common cold coronavirus spike pools. Ficoll-Paque Plus gradient centrifugation was used to isolate PBMCs from whole blood, and the isolated PBMCs were then either used fresh or cryopreserved at -140C. Triplicate wells were generally used for each culture condition. The leukapheresis product for the unexposed donors was obtained through commercial purchase.

The sample belongs to a study of vaccination and CD4 T cells after COVID-19 (dated 2022 in TCRdb). Some background on the complete study: Six males and four females were included in the convalescent cohort, with two Hispanic individuals, seven Caucasians, two Asians and one multiracial person represented. Post-vaccine blood samples were collected a median of about 69 days after the second vaccine dose, ranging from about 13 to 250 days. Participants received two doses of either the Pfizer-BioNTech BNT162b2 vaccine (n=8) or the Moderna mRNA-1273 vaccine (n=2). Post-COVID blood samples were collected from convalescent patients a median of around 100 days after diagnosis, with a range of roughly 35 to 180 days. The spike-specific CD4+ TCR repertoire was compared before and after mRNA vaccination in 10 to 11 COVID-19 convalescent patients and a handful of infection-naive healthy vaccine recipients. For stimulating the cultures, overlapping spike peptide pools were used, derived from SARS-CoV-2 as well as from the common cold coronaviruses HCoV-NL63, HCoV-OC43 and HCoV-229E. Control cultures received a CEFX viral epitope pool as the positive control, an HIV-1 Nef peptide pool as the negative control, or no peptide. At the TCR clonotype level, an earlier paper using these donors assessed memory CD4+ T cell crossreactivity between SARS-CoV-2 and common cold coronavirus spike proteins.

What the study reported, not specific to this receptor: The study included relatively few convalescent patients and did not analyze early timepoints after natural infection. The median count of SARS-CoV-2-reactive clonotypes went up from 20 to 25 after infection to 38 after vaccination, although the change was not significant. Of the vaccine-specific clones in convalescent patients, 304 of 307, or nearly all, reacted only to SARS-CoV-2 spike and did not cross-react with common cold coronaviruses. Among convalescent patients, a median around 86% of the SARS-CoV-2-reactive clones seen after vaccination appeared only after vaccination, which suggests priming specific to the vaccine.

Library prep was done by PCR. At the Johns Hopkins FTIC core, DNA from the cultured CD4+ T cells underwent TCR sequencing with the Oncomine TCR Beta short-read assay. The QIAamp micro DNA kit was used to extract genomic DNA from the cultured CD4+ T cells. The Oncomine TCR Beta libraries from cultured CD4+ T cells were pooled using unique dual indexes and then sequenced on an Illumina iSeq 100. In the source study's methods: Non-productive sequences were removed, and CDR3s that did not start with C, did not end with F or W, or were shorter than 7 amino acids were discarded. The MANAFEST web application was used to identify antigen-specific clonotypes by comparing peptide-stimulated wells against reference wells and other culture wells. For a clone to be called positive, the clone needed an FDR below 0.05, an odds ratio above 5, and a productive frequency above 0.1% in at least two of three replicate wells. A clonotype was classed as cross-reactive if the clonotype showed significant expansion both in SARS-CoV-2 spike wells and in at least one common cold coronavirus spike condition. CDR3 homology was assessed with Levenshtein distances (stringdist) and unrooted phylogenetic trees (ape) in R version 3.6.1. TCRdb's own reprocessing of the public reads used fastp at Q25 and MiXCR and kept productive beta chains. One record per CDR3 amino acid sequence lists the most common genes and DNA. Clone size and V and J calls follow TCRdb, not the original study. This sample has about 11,000 distinct CDR3 sequences in its table, and almost 40% of those were observed once. The ten largest make up roughly 21% of the sample.

The sequence joins TRBV20-1 to TRBJ2-1; 13 junctional bases match TRBD2. The clonotype was recovered from a human donor in good health. Sequencing was carried out using CD4+ T cells from blood, cultured in vitro. The CDR3 reads CSARQDQTSGRVSYNEQFF. The DNA sequence reads TGCAGTGCTAGGCAGGACCAAACTAGCGGGAGGGTCTCCTACAATGAGCAGTTCTTC.